Each of the 22 T cell receptor beta chains below was sequenced from the same sample in a study of T cell responses to AZD1222 COVID-19 vaccine. Measured with immunoSEQ multiplex PCR; TCRdb has only the in-frame clones, and not every one. Here the sample spans 65,000 to 80,000 clones, roughly nine tenths being singletons. The sequencing here drew on peripheral blood, taken on day 0 of AZD1222 vaccination. These receptors were obtained from an adult in good health.

The chain uses TRBV3-1 (or the pseudogene TRBV3-2) and TRBJ1-5; weak D call: TRBD1 (6 bases). There are 14 residues in the CDR3. Trimming removed 4 bases at V and 5 bases at J, with 12 bases between. Germline CDR1 LGHDT, CDR2 YNNKEL (reference sequence). The CDR3 nucleotides are TGTGCCAGCAGCCTAGGGGGGGCAGATCAGCCCCAGCATTTT. Translating it yields CASSLGGADQPQHF.

This clone occurred once. The chain uses TRBV5-5 and TRBJ2-2; no reliable D call. CDR3 length equals 16 residues. Germline V lookup: CDR1 SGHKS, CDR2 YYEKEE (reference sequence). The V end was cut by 2 bases, the J end by 0 bases, with 11 bases between. CDR3 in DNA: TGTGCCAGCAGCTTTTTAGGCCCCGCGAACACCGGGGAGCTGTTTTTT. Translation gives CASSFLGPANTGELFF. Full variable domain (remainder filled in from reference TRBV5-5 and TRBJ2-2): DAGVTQSPTHLIKTRGQQVTLRCSPISGHKSVSWYQQVLGQGPQFIFQYYEKEERGRGNFPDRFSARQFPNYSSELNVNALLLGDSALYLCASSFLGPANTGELFFGEGSRLTVL.

A single count supports this clone. The chain couples TRBV4-1 to TRBJ2-7; 7 nucleotides agree with TRBD2. V lost 0 bases to trimming and J lost 2 bases; unmatched junction nucleotides: 1. Germline loops: CDR1 MGHRA, CDR2 YSYEKL. There are 14 residues in the CDR3. The CDR3 DNA reads TGCGCCAGCAGCCAAGATAGCGGGCCCTACGAGCAGTACTTC. Its translation: CASSQDSGPYEQYF.

J is TRBJ2-2 and V is TRBV3-1 (or the pseudogene TRBV3-2); D unresolved. This CDR3 is built from 13 residues. The V gene lost 1 base and the J gene lost 6 bases, with 6 bases spanning the gap. In germline, CDR1 is LGHDT, CDR2 YNNKEL (reference sequence). CDR3: CASSQVAAGELFF. In DNA, the CDR3 is TGTGCCAGCAGCCAAGTGGCCGCCGGGGAGCTGTTTTTT.

The V gene is TRBV12-5, the J gene TRBJ2-7; maybe TRBD2 (7 bases). Between the trimmed V and J ends, which lost 4 bases and 7 bases, there was a span of 14 bases. The V gene's germline CDR1 is LGHNT and CDR2 FRNRAP. The CDR3 has 13 amino acids. CDR3 DNA sequence: TGTGCTAGTGGTTGGGGGGGGGCTGGTGAGCAGTACTTC. Its protein is CASGWGGAGEQYF.

The rearrangement uses TRBV7-9 and TRBJ1-1, with a tentative D call TRBD1 (5 bases). Trimming cost V 0 bases and J 5 bases, with 16 bases left between them. The V gene's germline CDR1 is SEHNR and CDR2 FQNEAQ (reference sequence). This CDR3 has 16 residues. CDR3 sequence reads: CASSLAHGARVTEAFF. In nucleotides, the CDR3 is TGTGCCAGCAGCTTAGCCCATGGGGCCAGGGTGACTGAAGCTTTCTTT.

The chain employs TRBV21-1 and TRBJ1-5; the table's D call, TRBD1, was not checked against the DNA. TRBV21-1 is a pseudogene segment. The length of the CDR3 is 14 residues. CDR3 nucleotide sequence: TGTGCCAGCAGCAATTGGGCTAGCAATCAGCCCCAGCATTTT. Its translation: CASSNWASNQPQHF.

The genes are TRBV28 and TRBJ1-2; D possibly corresponds to TRBD1 (6 bases). Per germline, CDR1 MDHEN and CDR2 SYDVKM. The CDR3 is 12 residues long. V was trimmed by 7 bases and J by 5 bases, leaving 11 bases between them. The CDR3 DNA reads as TGTGCCAGCAAAGGGGGGCAGTATGGCTACACCTTC. Translating gives CASKGGQYGYTF.

The rearrangement joins TRBV5-1 to TRBJ1-1, with 7 positions matching TRBD1. Trimming cost V 0 bases and J 5 bases; bases outside gene matches: 7. Germline V gene lookup returns CDR1 SGHRS and CDR2 YFSETQ. CDR3 length equals 15 residues. CDR3 nucleotide sequence: TGCGCCAGCAGCTTGGCAGGGGGGGCTGGTACTGAAGCTTTCTTT. The encoded protein is CASSLAGGAGTEAFF.

V and J are TRBV6-2 or TRBV6-3 and TRBJ1-1; D is perhaps TRBD1 (5 bases). Looked up from germline, CDR1 is MNHEY and CDR2 is SVGEGT. The ends were cut back, 2 bases at V and 1 base at J, with 11 bases in the middle. This CDR3 contains 15 residues. The CDR3 spells CASSYPQVWNTEAFF. CDR3 nucleotide sequence: TGTGCCAGCAGTTACCCACAGGTATGGAACACTGAAGCTTTCTTT.

The chain couples TRBV7-9 to TRBJ1-2; no reliable D call. Looked up from germline, CDR1 is SEHNR and CDR2 is FQNEAQ (reference sequence). The CDR3 length is 14 residues. V gave up 5 bases and J gave up 6 bases, with 16 bases separating them. The CDR3 DNA follows: TGTGCCAGCAGCCCCCGAAGAGGTTCAGATGGCTACACCTTC. Translation gives CASSPRRGSDGYTF.

The chain has TRBV5-1 and TRBJ2-1; 8 bases fit TRBD1. J gave up 8 bases and V 1 base, and 2 bases lay outside the gene matches. CDR3 length: 13 amino acids. The germline V gene has CDR1 SGHRS and CDR2 YFSETQ. CDR3 sequence: CASSLQGADEQFF. In DNA, the CDR3 is TGCGCCAGCAGCTTGCAGGGGGCCGATGAGCAGTTCTTC.

V and J are TRBV5-4 and TRBJ2-7, with TRBD1 identical over 11 bases. This CDR3 comprises 16 residues. Germline V gene lookup returns CDR1 SGHNT and CDR2 YYREEE (reference sequence). The V segment lost 4 bases and the J segment 3 bases; nucleotides outside the gene matches: 9. The CDR3 loop is CASSLSVGTGGYEQYF. The CDR3 nucleotides read TGTGCCAGCAGCCTGAGTGTCGGGACAGGGGGCTACGAGCAGTACTTC.

This chain connects TRBV6-5 to TRBJ1-4; D is unresolved. CDR1 and CDR2 from the germline V gene are MNHEY and SVGAGI. The germline V and J ends were trimmed by 2 bases and 0 bases, with 10 bases remaining between them. This CDR3 has 16 residues. CDR3 bases: TGTGCCAGCAGTTACGGACTTGCTGCAACTAATGAAAAACTGTTTTTT. It translates to CASSYGLAATNEKLFF.

V usage is TRBV20-1 and J usage is TRBJ2-4; D might be TRBD2 (6 bases). Germline lookup yields CDR1 DFQATT and CDR2 SNEGSKA (reference sequence). The CDR3 runs 11 residues. V shed 6 bases and J shed 15 bases, with 18 bases lying between them. The DNA for the CDR3 is TGCAGTGCAGGAGCCGGGACTGACGGGTACTTC. It encodes CSAGAGTDGYF.

There are a few counts of this clone. The genes are TRBV11-3 and TRBJ2-7, with TRBD1 identical over 7 bases. Germline assignment: CDR1 SGHNT and CDR2 YENEEA. V was clipped by 1 base and J by 3 bases; unmatched bases: 6. The CDR3 is made up of 15 amino acids. The CDR3 coding sequence is TGTGCCAGCAGCTTAGGGGCGGCAGGGGGCTACGAGCAGTACTTC. Amino acid sequence: CASSLGAAGGYEQYF.

This clone has a handful of counts. The chain carries TRBV24-1 and TRBJ1-4; possibly TRBD1 for D (5 bases). The V end was cut by 3 bases, the J end by 7 bases, with 14 bases between. Germline V gene sequence: CDR1 KGHDR, CDR2 SFDVKD. CDR3 length equals 15 residues. Here the CDR3 DNA reads TGTGCCACCAGTGATCCCCGGGACGGGGGTGAAAAACTGTTTTTT. Translated, it gives CATSDPRDGGEKLFF.

The chain couples TRBV27 to TRBJ2-3; maybe TRBD2 (7 bases). With 5 bases removed from V and 0 bases from J, the gap between germline ends came to 15 bases. The germline CDR1 and CDR2 sequences are MNHEY and SMNVEV (reference sequence). This CDR3 region has 16 residues. In nucleotides, the CDR3 is TGTGCCAGCAGTGTAATAGGGGGGGCGAGCACAGATACGCAGTATTTT. Translation gives CASSVIGGASTDTQYF.

This sequence joins TRBV10-1 and TRBJ1-1, with 7 bases aligning to TRBD1. Germline V lookup: CDR1 WNHNN, CDR2 SYGVQD (reference sequence). Germline trimming cut 6 bases from V and 5 bases from J; bases unmatched to any gene: 9. This CDR3 region has 14 residues. The CDR3 coding sequence is TGCGCCAGCAGGGGGACAGAGATTGGGACTGAAGCTTTCTTT. Translating it yields CASRGTEIGTEAFF.

The rearrangement uses TRBV6-5 and TRBJ1-1; TRBD1 might be the D (5 bases). V lost 6 bases and J 11 bases, leaving 13 bases between the germline ends. CDR3 length: 11 amino acids. Germline CDR1 reads MNHEY; CDR2 reads SVGAGI. For the CDR3, the DNA is TGTGCCAGCAGGGGGGGTTTGGTCGCTTTCTTT. It yields the protein CASRGGLVAFF.

The chain combines TRBV19 with TRBJ1-2, with TRBD1 identical over 7 bases. Germline CDR1 and CDR2: LNHDA and SQIVND (reference sequence). This CDR3 is built from 15 residues. J gave up 4 bases and V 4 bases, and 9 bases lay outside the gene matches. DNA for the CDR3: TGTGCCAGTAGTACCCGACAGGGCGTAGGCTATGGCTACACCTTC. It is translated as CASSTRQGVGYGYTF.

The rearrangement joins TRBV5-1 to TRBJ1-4; 7 bases fit TRBD1. The CDR3 spans 15 residues. Germline V lookup: CDR1 SGHRS, CDR2 YFSETQ. The J segment lost 5 bases and the V segment lost 4 bases, leaving 8 bases of the junction unmatched. The CDR3 sequence is CASSPRQGGNEKLFF. CDR3 nucleotide sequence: TGCGCCAGCAGCCCTCGGCAGGGGGGCAATGAAAAACTGTTTTTT.